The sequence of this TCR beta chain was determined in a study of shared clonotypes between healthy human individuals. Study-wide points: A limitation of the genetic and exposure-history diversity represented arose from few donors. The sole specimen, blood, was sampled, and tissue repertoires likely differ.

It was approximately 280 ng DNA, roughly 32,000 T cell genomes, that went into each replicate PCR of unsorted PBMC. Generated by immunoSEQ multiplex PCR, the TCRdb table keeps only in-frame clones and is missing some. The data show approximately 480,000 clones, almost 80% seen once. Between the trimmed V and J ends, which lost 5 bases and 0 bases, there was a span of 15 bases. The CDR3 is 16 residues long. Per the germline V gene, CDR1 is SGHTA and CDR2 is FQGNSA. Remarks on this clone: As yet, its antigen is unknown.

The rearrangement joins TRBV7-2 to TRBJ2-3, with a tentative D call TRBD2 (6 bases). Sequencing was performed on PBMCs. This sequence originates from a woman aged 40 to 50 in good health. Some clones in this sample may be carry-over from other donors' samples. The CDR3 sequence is CASSRGSGGSTDTQYF. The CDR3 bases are TGTGCCAGCAGCCGTGGCTCCGGGGGTAGCACAGATACGCAGTATTTT.